The 14 T cell receptor beta chains presented below share a single source sample, sequenced in a study of cytomegalovirus exposure and HLA in healthy donors (TCRdb year 2017). The method was the immunoSEQ multiplex PCR assay. The clones in this table, taken by TCRdb from immuneACCESS, are in-frame only. Not every clone is retained; where verified, under half of the shortfall comes from an unresolved V gene, and the cause of the rest is unknown. This sample gives some 79,000 clones in total; about 93% of them show up just once. The leading ten clones occupy more than 2.5% of the sample. Sequenced material: PBMCs. The source is a young woman in good health and CMV-seropositive.

The chain joins TRBV5-4 to TRBJ1-2; D is possibly TRBD1 (6 bases). CDR3 length: 14 residues. CDR1 SGHNT and CDR2 YYREEE come from the germline V gene (reference sequence). V shed 4 bases and J shed 4 bases, with 14 bases lying between them. In nucleotides, the CDR3 is TGTGCCAGCAGCGTACCGACAGGTCCCTATGGCTACACCTTC. Amino acids: CASSVPTGPYGYTF.

The chain employs TRBV30 and TRBJ2-1; 9 nucleotides match TRBD2. Trimming cost V 3 bases and J 3 bases; bases outside gene matches: 3. CDR3 size: 14 residues. The germline V gene encodes CDR1 GTSNPN and CDR2 SVGIG (reference sequence). The CDR3 protein is CAWSLAGIYNEQFF. In nucleotides, the CDR3 is TGTGCCTGGAGCCTAGCGGGAATCTACAATGAGCAGTTCTTC.

The chain employs TRBV9 and TRBJ1-5; 7 bases map to TRBD1. J was trimmed by 3 bases and V by 0 bases; bases with no gene match: 3. The CDR3 is 15 amino acids. Germline values: CDR1 SGDLS, CDR2 YYNGEE. CDR3: CASSVAGQANQPQHF. CDR3 coding DNA: TGTGCCAGCAGCGTAGCTGGACAGGCCAATCAGCCCCAGCATTTT.

The V call is TRBV18, the J call TRBJ2-1; no firm D call. The CDR3 has 13 residues. V was cut by 3 bases and J by 10 bases, with 13 bases left in between. CDR1 is KGHSH and CDR2 is LQKENI in the germline V gene. CDR3 in DNA: TGTGCCAGCTCACCCCTCTCGGTCCCCGAGCAGTTCTTC. Translating gives CASSPLSVPEQFF.

The J gene is TRBJ2-3, the V gene TRBV19, with TRBD2 matching over 7 bases. Looked up from germline, CDR1 is LNHDA and CDR2 is SQIVND (reference sequence). Unmatched junction bases numbered 8, after V lost 4 bases and J lost 1 base. The CDR3 spans 16 residues. The CDR3, as DNA: TGTGCCAGTAGTACGTCATACCGGGGGGGCACAGATACGCAGTATTTT. As protein: CASSTSYRGGTDTQYF.

The chain carries TRBV7-8 and TRBJ1-1; TRBD1 is a possible D gene (5 bases). The CDR3 totals 15 residues. From germline, CDR1 is SGHVS and CDR2 FQNEAQ. The V gene lost 0 bases and the J gene lost 1 base, with 9 bases spanning the gap. CDR3 DNA sequence: TGTGCCAGCAGCTTAGCGCCGCAGGGGAACACTGAAGCTTTCTTT. It yields the protein CASSLAPQGNTEAFF.

The chain links TRBV19 to TRBJ2-1, with TRBD2 identical over 7 bases. With V trimmed by 1 base and J by 4 bases, 4 bases remained unmatched. CDR3 length equals 15 residues. The germline CDR1 and CDR2 sequences are LNHDA and SQIVND (reference sequence). The CDR3 is CASSIASGVYNEQFF. DNA of the CDR3: TGTGCCAGTAGTATAGCTAGCGGAGTGTACAATGAGCAGTTCTTC.

V and J are TRBV19 and TRBJ2-3; the match to TRBD2 covers 10 bases. The J segment lost 4 bases and the V segment lost 2 bases, leaving 3 bases of the junction unmatched. The length of the CDR3 is 15 residues. Germline CDR1 and CDR2: LNHDA and SQIVND (reference sequence). The CDR3 reads CASSIRSGRADTQYF. In DNA, the CDR3 is TGTGCCAGTAGTATACGAAGCGGGAGGGCAGATACGCAGTATTTT.

The V and J genes are TRBV5-6 and TRBJ2-2; 13 nucleotides agree with TRBD2. This CDR3 region has 16 residues. V gave up 2 bases and J gave up 8 bases; unmatched junction bases: 6. CDR1 and CDR2 (germline): SGHDT, YYEEEE. CDR3 DNA sequence: TGTGCCAGCAGCTTTCTGACTAGCGGGAGGTCGGGGGAGCTGTTTTTT. Translated: CASSFLTSGRSGELFF. Combining the CDR3 with reference TRBV5-6 and TRBJ2-2 gives the whole variable domain DAGVTQSPTHLIKTRGQQVTLRCSPKSGHDTVSWYQQALGQGPQFIFQYYEEEERQRGNFPDRFSGHQFPNYSSELNVNALLLGDSALYLCASSFLTSGRSGELFFGEGSRLTVL.

This chain links TRBV29-1 with TRBJ2-3, with 9 positions matching TRBD2. V dropped 0 bases and J dropped 3; count of bases not matched to a gene: 7. Germline CDR1 is SQVTM and CDR2 is ANQGSEA. This CDR3 has 16 residues. CDR3 in amino acids: CSVEEVGGGATDTQYF. The CDR3 nucleotides read TGCAGCGTTGAAGAGGTGGGCGGGGGGGCAACAGATACGCAGTATTTT.

The chain uses TRBV5-1 and TRBJ2-7; possible D gene TRBD2, 5 bases. The germline V gene encodes CDR1 SGHRS and CDR2 YFSETQ. V was cut by 4 bases and J by 0 bases, with 20 bases left in between. The CDR3 sequence is 17 residues long. CDR3 sequence: CASSPIAAARGSYEQYF. The CDR3 DNA sequence: TGCGCCAGCAGCCCGATCGCCGCGGCACGGGGCTCCTACGAGCAGTACTTC. The full variable domain, in which reference TRBV5-1 and TRBJ2-7 provide the parts outside the CDR3, is KAGVTQTPRYLIKTRGQQVTLSCSPISGHRSVSWYQQTPGQGLQFLFEYFSETQRNKGNFPGRFSGRQFSNSRSEMNVSTLELGDSALYLCASSPIAAARGSYEQYFGPGTRLTVT.

The chain employs TRBV6-5 and TRBJ2-5, with D perhaps TRBD2 (6 bases). Per germline, CDR1 MNHEY and CDR2 SVGAGI. The CDR3 is 15 residues long. Trimming took off 8 bases at V and 5 bases at J, with 21 bases between the two ends. CDR3: CASALRRDARETQYF. The CDR3 DNA sequence: TGTGCCAGCGCTTTGAGGCGGGACGCTCGGGAGACCCAGTACTTC.

This sequence joins TRBV6-1 and TRBJ2-5; TRBD1 matches 7 bases. CDR1 and CDR2 (germline): MNHNS, SASEGT. This CDR3 is built from 13 residues. Trimming took 5 bases from V and 5 from J; bases not matched to a gene: 5. CDR3 in amino acids: CASSRNRGETQYF. CDR3 in DNA: TGTGCCAGCAGTCGTAACAGGGGCGAGACCCAGTACTTC.

The chain carries TRBV19 and TRBJ1-1; 9 positions match TRBD1. V was clipped by 4 bases and J by 0 bases; unmatched bases: 9. CDR3 length: 17 amino acids. CDR1 and CDR2 (germline): LNHDA, SQIVND (reference sequence). As DNA, the CDR3 is TGTGCCAGTAGTAAACTTACAGGGGGCCGAATGAACACTGAAGCTTTCTTT. Its protein is CASSKLTGGRMNTEAFF.